The 11 T cell receptor beta chains below come from one sample, sequenced in a study of T-cell reconstitution after alpha-beta-depleted transplantation in children. Unique molecular identifiers were used in preparing the TCRbeta library. From the PCR reads, TCRdb called clonotypes with MiXCR, one entry per CDR3 protein. Among about 980,000 distinct CDR3 sequences listed, around 30% were seen once. This sample comprised PBMCs, mostly from graft donor cells, obtained 360 days after TCRalphabeta/CD19-depleted stem cell transplant. The receptor source for this set is a boy under two years old who had a stem cell transplant for SCID, so the T cells may come from the graft donor.

A few counts support this clonotype. The chain recombines TRBV20-1 with TRBJ2-7, with no clear D. The length of the CDR3 is 13 residues. Germline CDR1 DFQATT, CDR2 SNEGSKA (reference sequence). With 5 bases removed from V and 0 bases from J, the gap between germline ends came to 11 bases. In DNA form, the CDR3 reads TGCAGTGCTCACCCGGGTTACTCCTACGAGCAGTACTTC. Amino acid sequence: CSAHPGYSYEQYF.

This clonotype was detected a few times. V usage is TRBV5-6 and J usage is TRBJ2-5, with D perhaps TRBD2 (6 bases). The ends were cut back, 0 bases at V and 5 bases at J, with 14 bases in the middle. The germline V gene encodes CDR1 SGHDT and CDR2 YYEEEE. The CDR3 length is 15 residues. CDR3 sequence reads: CASSLVASAGETQYF. The CDR3 coding sequence is TGTGCCAGCAGCTTGGTTGCTAGCGCGGGTGAGACCCAGTACTTC.

This clonotype occurred a few times. V and J are TRBV5-6 and TRBJ2-5; D might be TRBD1 (5 bases). From germline, CDR1 is SGHDT and CDR2 YYEEEE. V lost 0 bases and J 8 bases, leaving 17 bases between the germline ends. The CDR3 has 15 residues. The CDR3 DNA follows: TGTGCCAGCAGCTTGGGGGGCCGAGGTTCAGCCACCCAGTACTTC. Translated: CASSLGGRGSATQYF.

The chain employs TRBV9 and TRBJ2-3; D ambiguous. The CDR3 covers 16 residues. Germline CDR1 reads SGDLS; CDR2 reads YYNGEE. V gave up 3 bases and J gave up 3 bases, with 17 bases separating them. CDR3 DNA sequence: TGTGCCAGCAGCGCCCACAGCGCTATGGGAACAGATACGCAGTATTTT. As protein: CASSAHSAMGTDTQYF.

The gene calls are TRBV7-9 and TRBJ1-4; the match to TRBD1 covers 9 bases. From germline, CDR1 is SEHNR and CDR2 FQNEAQ (reference sequence). V was pared by 1 base and J by 8 bases, with 5 bases of the junction left unmatched. The CDR3 totals 15 residues. The DNA for the CDR3 is TGTGCCAGCAGCTTAGGGGACAGGGCAGAAGAAAAACTGTTTTTT. It is translated as CASSLGDRAEEKLFF.

V and J are TRBV4-2 and TRBJ1-5; D call uncertain. Between the trimmed V and J ends, which lost 4 bases and 6 bases, there was a span of 19 bases. Per the germline V gene, CDR1 is LGHNA and CDR2 is YNFKEQ. The CDR3 contains 16 residues. CDR3 sequence: CASSLNQDGFGQPQHF. The CDR3 DNA reads as TGTGCCAGCAGCCTTAACCAGGACGGGTTTGGTCAGCCCCAGCATTTT.

The chain uses TRBV27 and TRBJ2-5; TRBD1 aligns across 8 bases. The junction had 3 bases not matched to a gene; V was cut back by 1 base and J by 2 bases. CDR3 length: 15 amino acids. The germline V gene encodes CDR1 MNHEY and CDR2 SMNVEV (reference sequence). This CDR3 reads CASSLWTGPQETQYF. As DNA, the CDR3 is TGTGCCAGCAGTTTATGGACAGGGCCACAAGAGACCCAGTACTTC.

This clonotype appeared a few times. The V gene is TRBV4-1, the J gene TRBJ2-2, with no clear D. Germline-derived CDR1 and CDR2 are MGHRA and YSYEKL. The CDR3 contains 16 residues. Trimming shortened V by 4 bases and J by 3 bases, and 15 bases separated the two germline ends. This CDR3 is CASSRQRERDTGELFF. CDR3 nucleotides: TGCGCCAGCAGCCGACAAAGGGAACGGGACACCGGGGAGCTGTTTTTT.

The chain uses TRBV24-1 and TRBJ2-3, with D possibly TRBD2 on 5 matching bases. Trimming took 4 bases from V and 8 from J, leaving 6 bases between them. Germline loops: CDR1 KGHDR, CDR2 SFDVKD. The CDR3 runs to 11 residues. The CDR3 reads CATSDRGTQYF. The CDR3 coding sequence is TGTGCCACCAGTGACCGGGGTACGCAGTATTTT.

The J gene is TRBJ2-5, the V gene TRBV7-8, with 8 bases matching TRBD2. This CDR3 region has 14 residues. Germline V gene sequence: CDR1 SGHVS, CDR2 FQNEAQ. With V trimmed by 5 bases and J by 5 bases, 7 bases remained unmatched. The CDR3 sequence: CASSPRTSSETQYF. In nucleotides, the CDR3 is TGTGCCAGCAGCCCCCGGACTAGCTCTGAGACCCAGTACTTC.

The chain carries TRBV4-1 and TRBJ1-1; 7 bases match TRBD1. V shed 2 bases, J shed 3 bases, and the junction held 9 bases outside the gene matches. CDR1 is MGHRA and CDR2 is YSYEKL in the germline V gene. The CDR3 consists of 16 residues. CDR3 coding DNA: TGCGCCAGCAGCCAACTACAGGGGAGATGGGACACTGAAGCTTTCTTT. Translation gives CASSQLQGRWDTEAFF.